The 8 T cell receptor beta chains below were found in one sample sequenced in a study of T cells in Graves' hyperthyroidism and ophthalmopathy. Template material for amplifying TCR beta CDR3 regions consisted of RNA transcripts. Initially, a first-round RT-PCR of the TCR CDR3 employed the HTBI primer set. Via MiXCR, TCRdb re-called the multiplex PCR reads, giving one row per CDR3 protein. The sample yields under 400,000 distinct CDR3 sequences, roughly 13% seen once. Specimen: blood. The receptors derive from a woman under 30 with Graves' hyperthyroidism.

This clonotype was seen repeatedly, ten times or more. The chain recombines TRBV30 with TRBJ1-4; D unclear. Between the trimmed V and J ends, which lost 2 bases and 7 bases, there was a span of 8 bases. Germline CDR1 reads GTSNPN; CDR2 reads SVGIG (reference sequence). The CDR3 consists of 12 residues. The CDR3: CAWSPSFEKLFF. In DNA, the CDR3 is TGTGCCTGGAGTCCCTCCTTTGAAAAACTGTTTTTT.

At least ten counts were recorded for this clonotype. The gene calls are TRBV3-1 and TRBJ2-3, with D possibly matching TRBD2 (5 bases). The ends were cut back, 0 bases at V and 5 bases at J, with 12 bases in the middle. The CDR3 sequence is 15 residues long. Germline assignment: CDR1 LGHDT and CDR2 YNNKEL (reference sequence). The CDR3 protein is CASSQDPVRGDTQYF. For the CDR3, the DNA is TGTGCCAGCAGCCAAGATCCGGTCCGGGGAGATACGCAGTATTTT.

There are many counts of this clonotype. The chain uses TRBV7-2 and TRBJ2-1; 9 bases match TRBD1. Germline V gene data show CDR1 as SGHTA and CDR2 as FQGNSA. The CDR3 has 15 amino acids. Losses at the gene ends were 0 bases for V and 6 bases for J; bases not matched to a gene: 3. The CDR3 sequence: CASSLAAGQGNEQFF. In DNA, the CDR3 is TGTGCCAGCAGCTTAGCCGCGGGACAGGGCAATGAGCAGTTCTTC.

This clonotype has at least ten counts. The CDR3 bases are TGTGCCAGCAGTGAACAGACAGCTGGGAACACTGAAGCTTTCTTT. Translation: CASSEQTAGNTEAFF. The V gene is TRBV2, the J gene TRBJ1-1, with D maybe TRBD1 (5 bases). V lost 2 bases, J lost 1 base, and 11 bases lay in between. This CDR3 contains 15 residues. Per germline, CDR1 SNHLY and CDR2 FYNNEI.

This clonotype was observed many times. The chain is built from TRBV24-1 and TRBJ2-3; 11 bases fit TRBD2. The germline gives CDR1 KGHDR, CDR2 SFDVKD. V lost 3 bases to trimming and J lost 2 bases; unmatched junction nucleotides: 9. The CDR3 sequence is 18 residues long. The chain's CDR3 is CATSDPPLAGEHTDTQYF. CDR3 coding DNA: TGTGCCACCAGTGATCCCCCACTAGCGGGGGAGCACACAGATACGCAGTATTTT.

This clonotype was seen at least ten times. The V and J genes are TRBV2 and TRBJ1-4; TRBD1 is a possible D gene (5 bases). Per the germline V gene, CDR1 is SNHLY and CDR2 is FYNNEI. V dropped 2 bases and J dropped 7 bases, with 11 bases sitting between them. This CDR3 contains 14 residues. Here the CDR3 DNA reads TGTGCCAGCAGTGAATTCTGGGGGGGTGAAAAACTGTTTTTT. Residues: CASSEFWGGEKLFF. Variable domain in full (rest from reference TRBV2 and TRBJ1-4): EPEVTQTPSHQVTQMGQEVILRCVPISNHLYFYWYRQILGQKVEFLVSFYNNEISEKSEIFDDQFSVERPDGSNFTLKIRSTKLEDSAMYFCASSEFWGGEKLFFGSGTQLSVL.

Ten or more counts support this clonotype. The CDR3, as DNA: TGTGCCAGCACTTTGGAACAGGCTAGCTCCTATAATTCACCCCTCCACTTT. Encoded protein: CASTLEQASSYNSPLHF. This chain uses TRBV28 with TRBJ1-6, with D maybe TRBD1 (5 bases). CDR1 is MDHEN and CDR2 is SYDVKM in the germline V gene. The germline V and J ends were trimmed by 7 bases and 0 bases, with 16 bases remaining between them. The CDR3 is 17 residues long.

This clonotype appeared many times. The chain is built from TRBV28 and TRBJ1-2; D may be TRBD1 (5 bases). CDR1 and CDR2 from the germline V gene are MDHEN and SYDVKM. Between the trimmed V and J ends, which lost 5 bases and 3 bases, there was a span of 13 bases. The CDR3 sequence is 14 residues long. The CDR3 DNA is TGTGCCAGCAGTAAGTCCAGGGTTGACTATGGCTACACCTTC. It yields the protein CASSKSRVDYGYTF.